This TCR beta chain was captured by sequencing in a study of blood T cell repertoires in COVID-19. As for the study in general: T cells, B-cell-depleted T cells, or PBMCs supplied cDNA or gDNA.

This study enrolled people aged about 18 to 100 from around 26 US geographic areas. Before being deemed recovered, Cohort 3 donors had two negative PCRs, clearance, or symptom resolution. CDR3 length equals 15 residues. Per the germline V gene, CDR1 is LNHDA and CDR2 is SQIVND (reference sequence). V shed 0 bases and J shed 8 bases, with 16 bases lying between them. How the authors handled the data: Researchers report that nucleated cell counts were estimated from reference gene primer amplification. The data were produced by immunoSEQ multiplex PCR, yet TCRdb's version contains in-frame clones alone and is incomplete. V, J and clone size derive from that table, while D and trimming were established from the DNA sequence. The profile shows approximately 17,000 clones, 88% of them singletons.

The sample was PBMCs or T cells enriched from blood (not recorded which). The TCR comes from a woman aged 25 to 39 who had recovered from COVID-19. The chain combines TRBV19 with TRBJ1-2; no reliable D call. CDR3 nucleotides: TGTGCCAGTAGTATAGACTCACGACAAGCAGGAGGCTACACCTTC. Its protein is CASSIDSRQAGGYTF. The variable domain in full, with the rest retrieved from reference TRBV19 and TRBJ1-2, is DGGITQSPKYLFRKEGQNVTLSCEQNLNHDAMYWYRQDPGQGLRLIYYSQIVNDFQKGDIAEGYSVSREKKESFPLTVTSAQKNPTAFYLCASSIDSRQAGGYTFGSGTRLTVV.